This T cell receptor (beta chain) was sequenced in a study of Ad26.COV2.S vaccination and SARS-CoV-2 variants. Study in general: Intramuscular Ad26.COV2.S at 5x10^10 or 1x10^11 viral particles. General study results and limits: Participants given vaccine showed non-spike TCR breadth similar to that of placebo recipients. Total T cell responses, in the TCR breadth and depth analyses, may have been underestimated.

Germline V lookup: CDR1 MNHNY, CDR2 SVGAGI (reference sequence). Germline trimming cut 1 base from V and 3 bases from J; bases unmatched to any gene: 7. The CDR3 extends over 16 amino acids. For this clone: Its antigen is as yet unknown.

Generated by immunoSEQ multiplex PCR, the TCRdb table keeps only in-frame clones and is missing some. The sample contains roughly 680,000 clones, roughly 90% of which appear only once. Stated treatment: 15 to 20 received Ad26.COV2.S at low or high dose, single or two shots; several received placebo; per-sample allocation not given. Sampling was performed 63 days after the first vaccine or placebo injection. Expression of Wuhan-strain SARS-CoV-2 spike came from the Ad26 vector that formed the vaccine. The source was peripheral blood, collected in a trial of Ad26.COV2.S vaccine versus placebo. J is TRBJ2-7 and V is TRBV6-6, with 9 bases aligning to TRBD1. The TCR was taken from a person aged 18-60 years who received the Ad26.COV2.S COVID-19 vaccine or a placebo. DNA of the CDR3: TGTGCCAGCAGTTACTTATACGGGACAGGGAGCTACGAGCAGTACTTC. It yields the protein CASSYLYGTGSYEQYF.